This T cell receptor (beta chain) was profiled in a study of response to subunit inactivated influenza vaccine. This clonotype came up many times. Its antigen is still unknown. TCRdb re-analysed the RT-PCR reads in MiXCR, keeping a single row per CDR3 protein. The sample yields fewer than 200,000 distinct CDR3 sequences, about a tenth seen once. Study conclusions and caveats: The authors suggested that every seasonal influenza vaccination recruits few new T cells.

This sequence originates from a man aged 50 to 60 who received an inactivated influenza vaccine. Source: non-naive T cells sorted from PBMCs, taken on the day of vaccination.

CDR3 DNA sequence: TGTGCCACCAGTGGCTCGACAGGGGTGGACTACAATGAGCAGTTCTTC. It codes for CATSGSTGVDYNEQFF. The rearrangement joins TRBV24-1 to TRBJ2-1; the match to TRBD1 covers 8 bases. There are 16 residues in the CDR3. Germline V CDR1 and CDR2: KGHDR, SFDVKD. V lost 5 bases, J lost 3 bases, and 8 bases stayed unmatched.